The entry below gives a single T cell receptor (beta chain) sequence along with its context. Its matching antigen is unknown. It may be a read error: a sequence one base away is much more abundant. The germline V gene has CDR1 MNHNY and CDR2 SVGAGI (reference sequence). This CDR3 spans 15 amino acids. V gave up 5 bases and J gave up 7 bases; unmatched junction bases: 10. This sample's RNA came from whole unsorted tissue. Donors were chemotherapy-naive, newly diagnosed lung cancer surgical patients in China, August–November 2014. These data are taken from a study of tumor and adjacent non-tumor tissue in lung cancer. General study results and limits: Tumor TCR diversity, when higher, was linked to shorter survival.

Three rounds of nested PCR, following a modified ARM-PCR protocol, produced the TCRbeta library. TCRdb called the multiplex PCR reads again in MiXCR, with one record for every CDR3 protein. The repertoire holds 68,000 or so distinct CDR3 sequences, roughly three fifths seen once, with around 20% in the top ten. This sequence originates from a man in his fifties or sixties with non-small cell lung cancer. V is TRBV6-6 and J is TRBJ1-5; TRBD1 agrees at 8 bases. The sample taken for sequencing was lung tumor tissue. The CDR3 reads CASSGMRQGRQPQHF. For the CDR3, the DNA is TGTGCCAGCAGTGGCATGCGACAGGGGCGGCAGCCCCAGCATTTT.